This entry describes one T cell receptor (beta chain). A much larger clone is a single base away; this may be a read error. The data stem from a study of molecular identifiers for immune sequencing clone quantification. TCRdb passed the PCR reads through MiXCR, listing each CDR3 protein once. The repertoire holds over 50,000 distinct CDR3 sequences, with just over 35% as singletons. Per the germline V gene, CDR1 is SGHAT and CDR2 is FQNNGV. The CDR3 totals 16 residues. J is TRBJ2-3 and V is TRBV11-2; 7 nucleotides agree with TRBD1. Sequencing was done on a sample of naive CD8+ T cells from blood, with Jurkat cell RNA spiked in. Subset defined: FACS-sorted CD8+CD4-CCR7+CD45RA+ naive T cells. The receptor's source is a human donor in good health. Some libraries in this study had Jurkat cell RNA spiked in. In DNA form, the CDR3 reads TGTGCCAGCAGCTACCGGGGACAGCCCTCCACAGCTACGCAGTATTTT. Translation gives CASSYRGQPSTATQYF.